Each of the 3 T cell receptor beta chains below was sequenced from the same sample in a study of control samples from healthy donors and cancer patients. Produced via immunoSEQ multiplex PCR; TCRdb's table is partial and in-frame only. The sample shows 150,000 to 200,000 clones, roughly nine tenths of them seen only once. Source material: blood. The receptors were sampled from a man in his thirties or forties in good health.

V gene TRBV9 combines with J gene TRBJ1-2, with D unresolved. Germline-derived CDR1 and CDR2 are SGDLS and YYNGEE. V shed 3 bases and J shed 6 bases, with 15 bases lying between them. CDR3 size: 14 residues. The CDR3 loop is CASSDPRRSNGYTF. CDR3 bases: TGTGCCAGCAGCGACCCACGACGATCTAATGGCTACACCTTC.

The chain is built from TRBV6-5 and TRBJ1-1, with a weak D call TRBD1 (5 bases). Trimming left V 4 bases short and J 4 bases short, with 16 bases between. The CDR3 length is 15 residues. Germline CDR1 and CDR2: MNHEY and SVGAGI. The CDR3: CASSSPQRGFTEAFF. CDR3 nucleotides: TGTGCCAGCAGTTCCCCCCAGAGGGGCTTCACTGAAGCTTTCTTT.

This clone was found a few times. The V and J genes are TRBV6-2 or TRBV6-3 and TRBJ1-5; D is ambiguous. The germline V gene has CDR1 MNHEY and CDR2 SVGEGT. V was trimmed by 5 bases and J by 6 bases, leaving 17 bases between them. The CDR3 runs 15 residues. CDR3 nucleotides: TGTGCCAGCAGTGCGTCGGGAGGCTTGAGTCAGCCCCAGCATTTT. Amino acids: CASSASGGLSQPQHF.